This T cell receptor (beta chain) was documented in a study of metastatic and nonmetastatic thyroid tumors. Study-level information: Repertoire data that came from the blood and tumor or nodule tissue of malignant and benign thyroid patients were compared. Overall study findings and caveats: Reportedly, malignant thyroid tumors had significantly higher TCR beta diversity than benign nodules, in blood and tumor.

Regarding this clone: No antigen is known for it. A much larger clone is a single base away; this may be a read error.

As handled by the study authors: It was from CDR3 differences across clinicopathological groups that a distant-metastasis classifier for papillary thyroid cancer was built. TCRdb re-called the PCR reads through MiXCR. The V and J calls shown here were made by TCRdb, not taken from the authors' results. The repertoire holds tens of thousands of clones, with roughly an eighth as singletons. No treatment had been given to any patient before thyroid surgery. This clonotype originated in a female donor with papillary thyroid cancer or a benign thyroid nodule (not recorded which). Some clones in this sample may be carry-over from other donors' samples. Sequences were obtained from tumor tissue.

The CDR3 region is CASSLSDRPGVETQYF. Written as DNA, the CDR3 is TGTGCCAGCAGTTTATCAGATAGGCCGGGGGTAGAGACCCAGTACTTC. The chain couples TRBV27 to TRBJ2-5; D is possibly TRBD2 (6 bases). With 0 bases removed from V and 4 bases from J, the gap between germline ends came to 15 bases. The CDR3 runs to 16 residues. Germline V gene data show CDR1 as MNHEY and CDR2 as SMNVEV (reference sequence).